The clone carrying this TCR beta chain occurred a few times. Its specificity is unknown. This record comes from a study of blood T cells in healthy people across ages. General study findings and limits: Total diversity from one million sequenced T cells was likely underestimated. Researchers report that TCR beta diversity correlated strongly with naive T cell percentage.

Combining a sample-barcoded 5' primer with a J-beta primer mix, a second PCR ran for about 7 to 11 cycles. TCRdb independently ran MiXCR on the 5' RACE reads; one entry per CDR3 protein. The table lists over a million distinct CDR3 sequences, roughly 43% of them singletons, with approximately 4.1% in the top ten. This CDR3 has 16 residues. Trimming at V came to 4 bases and at J to 2 bases, leaving 4 bases not matched to a gene. The germline CDR1 and CDR2 sequences are SGHAT and FQNNGV. This TCR was sampled from a woman younger than 30 in good health. The chain uses TRBV11-2 and TRBJ2-5, with 13 bases that match TRBD2. The sequencing sample was made of blood. The CDR3 loop is CASSSRLAGGQETQYF. The CDR3 DNA reads as TGTGCCAGCAGCTCAAGACTAGCGGGGGGTCAAGAGACCCAGTACTTC.